A single sample is the source of the 20 T cell receptor beta chains below, sequenced in a study of blood T cell repertoires in COVID-19. Profiled with immunoSEQ multiplex PCR; TCRdb holds only in-frame clones, not every one. This table has about 140,000 clones, approximately 81% appearing once. The sequenced sample was PBMCs or T cells enriched from blood (not recorded which). The receptor source for this set is a man aged 40-49 years with acute COVID-19.

This chain joins TRBV28 and TRBJ2-3; no firm D call. The germline V gene encodes CDR1 MDHEN and CDR2 SYDVKM. V lost 5 bases and J lost 0, with 9 bases in between. The CDR3 runs 14 residues. CDR3: CASSPVRSTDTQYF. The CDR3 DNA sequence: TGTGCCAGCAGTCCCGTCCGTAGCACAGATACGCAGTATTTT.

This clone came up a few times. J is TRBJ2-7 and V is TRBV11-2; TRBD2 aligns across 11 bases. V dropped 4 bases and J dropped 4; count of bases not matched to a gene: 6. Germline lookup yields CDR1 SGHAT and CDR2 FQNNGV. The CDR3 totals 15 residues. The CDR3 DNA follows: TGTGCCAGCAGCTGGGGACTAGCGGCTAGTTACGAGCAGTACTTC. It specifies CASSWGLAASYEQYF. Filled out from reference TRBV11-2 and TRBJ2-7, the complete variable domain reads EAGVAQSPRYKIIEKRQSVAFWCNPISGHATLYWYQQILGQGPKLLIQFQNNGVVDDSQLPKDRFSAERLKGVDSTLKIQPAKLEDSAVYLCASSWGLAASYEQYFGPGTRLTVT.

This chain uses TRBV30 with TRBJ2-2; 7 bases are shared with TRBD1. Germline V gene sequence: CDR1 GTSNPN, CDR2 SVGIG (reference sequence). The J segment lost 7 bases and the V segment lost 0 bases, leaving 11 bases of the junction unmatched. There are 16 residues in the CDR3. The CDR3 here is CAWSVRRGGMGGELFF. CDR3 DNA sequence: TGTGCCTGGAGTGTACGGAGAGGGGGCATGGGCGGGGAGCTGTTTTTT.

The V gene is TRBV7-2, the J gene TRBJ1-2, with 7 bases identical to TRBD1. The CDR3 is 14 amino acids. V trimming: 7 bases; J trimming: 4 bases; junction bases outside the gene matches: 9. Germline lookup yields CDR1 SGHTA and CDR2 FQGNSA. CDR3 amino acids: CASTVDRAVYGYTF. CDR3 bases: TGTGCCAGCACCGTCGACAGGGCGGTCTATGGCTACACCTTC. Variable domain in full (rest from reference TRBV7-2 and TRBJ1-2): GAGVSQSPSNKVTEKGKDVELRCDPISGHTALYWYRQSLGQGLEFLIYFQGNSAPDKSGLPSDRFSAERTGGSVSTLTIQRTQQEDSAVYLCASTVDRAVYGYTFGSGTRLTVV.

This clone was seen only once. The chain is built from TRBV7-8 and TRBJ2-5; the match to TRBD1 covers 9 bases. The CDR3 is 18 residues long. Germline CDR1 reads SGHVS; CDR2 reads FQNEAQ. V lost 3 bases, J lost 5 bases, and 16 bases stayed unmatched. DNA of the CDR3: TGTGCCAGCAGCTTTCGGATTCCGGGACAGGGATTTTCGGAGACCCAGTACTTC. Protein: CASSFRIPGQGFSETQYF.

V is TRBV12-5 and J is TRBJ2-2; 9 nucleotides line up with TRBD1. Trimming at V came to 5 bases and at J to 5 bases, leaving 9 bases not matched to a gene. This CDR3 has 16 amino acids. Germline CDR1 is LGHNT and CDR2 is FRNRAP. CDR3 in DNA: TGTGCTAGTGGTATCCACAGGGGGCAGGGGACCGGGGAGCTGTTTTTT. Translating it yields CASGIHRGQGTGELFF.

The chain recombines TRBV11-2 with TRBJ2-1; D is uncertain. Germline values: CDR1 SGHAT, CDR2 FQNNGV. Trimming pared 5 bases from V and 6 bases from J, leaving 8 bases between. The CDR3 runs to 12 residues. The CDR3 DNA reads as TGTGCCAGCAGCCCTAGACTCAATGAGCAGTTCTTC. Encoded protein: CASSPRLNEQFF.

This clone was seen a few times. V and J are TRBV5-5 and TRBJ1-2; 10 bases are shared with TRBD1. V gave up 0 bases and J gave up 3 bases; unmatched junction bases: 14. CDR3 length: 19 amino acids. Germline CDR1 is SGHKS and CDR2 is YYEKEE (reference sequence). The chain's CDR3 is CASSLDDRTGGLKYYGYTF. The CDR3 region has the DNA TGTGCCAGCAGCTTGGATGACAGGACAGGGGGTCTGAAGTACTATGGCTACACCTTC.

V usage is TRBV7-2 and J usage is TRBJ2-1, with TRBD2 matching over 13 bases. Germline V gene data show CDR1 as SGHTA and CDR2 as FQGNSA. The CDR3 extends over 17 amino acids. J gave up 7 bases and V 5 bases, and 11 bases lay outside the gene matches. Written as DNA, the CDR3 is TGTGCCAGCAGCCCCCTGATCGGACTAGCGGGAGTAAATGAGCAGTTCTTC. Translated, it gives CASSPLIGLAGVNEQFF.

The V and J genes are TRBV27 and TRBJ2-5, with TRBD1 identical over 8 bases. Trimming took 3 bases from V and 2 from J; bases not matched to a gene: 5. The germline gives CDR1 MNHEY, CDR2 SMNVEV (reference sequence). The CDR3 runs 15 residues. CDR3 residues: CASSLGGQGQETQYF. The CDR3 DNA reads TGTGCCAGCAGTTTGGGCGGACAGGGTCAAGAGACCCAGTACTTC.

This sequence joins TRBV6-6 and TRBJ1-5, with 9 bases identical to TRBD1. J lost 7 bases, V lost 6 bases, and 10 bases had no gene match. Germline CDR1 is MNHNY and CDR2 is SVGAGI (reference sequence). This CDR3 is built from 15 residues. CDR3 DNA sequence: TGTGCCAGCAGCCACCGGGACAGGGTTGGACAGCCCCAGCATTTT. Translated, it gives CASSHRDRVGQPQHF.

The CDR3 sequence is CASSGSGGGKLFF. The CDR3 coding sequence is TGTGCCAGCAGTGGTTCAGGGGGCGGAAAACTGTTTTTT. This chain connects TRBV2 to TRBJ1-4; 8 nucleotides align to TRBD1. V dropped 4 bases and J dropped 10; count of bases not matched to a gene: 5. This CDR3 spans 13 amino acids. Germline V gives CDR1 SNHLY, CDR2 FYNNEI.

The chain has TRBV3-1 (or the pseudogene TRBV3-2) and TRBJ2-1; 10 bases fit TRBD1. The germline gives CDR1 LGHDT, CDR2 YNNKEL (reference sequence). The CDR3 covers 15 residues. V lost 2 bases to trimming and J lost 7 bases; unmatched junction nucleotides: 5. The CDR3 DNA follows: TGTGCCAGCAGCCAAATGGGACAGGGGAGAAATGAGCAGTTCTTC. This sequence encodes CASSQMGQGRNEQFF.

V gene TRBV28 combines with J gene TRBJ1-5; possible D gene TRBD1, 6 bases. In germline, CDR1 is MDHEN, CDR2 SYDVKM. The CDR3 consists of 17 residues. V was clipped by 3 bases and J by 5 bases, with 20 bases between them. CDR3 coding DNA: TGTGCCAGCAGTTTTTCTCTGGGGCAGGGGATAGATCAGCCCCAGCATTTT. Its protein product is CASSFSLGQGIDQPQHF.

The V call is TRBV10-3, the J call TRBJ2-1; tentative D call: TRBD1 (6 bases). CDR1 is ENHRY, CDR2 SYGVKD, per germline. Trimming pared 6 bases from V and 4 bases from J, leaving 7 bases between. This CDR3 has 12 amino acids. The CDR3 loop reads CAIRDSYNEQFF. CDR3 nucleotides: TGTGCCATCAGGGACAGTTACAATGAGCAGTTCTTC.

This chain links TRBV30 with TRBJ2-5; 8 positions agree with TRBD1. This CDR3 is built from 13 residues. Germline values: CDR1 GTSNPN, CDR2 SVGIG (reference sequence). V gave up 1 base and J gave up 5 bases; unmatched junction bases: 3. CDR3 region: CAWSGQGPETQYF. CDR3 DNA sequence: TGTGCCTGGAGTGGACAGGGGCCCGAGACCCAGTACTTC.

This chain links TRBV7-9 with TRBJ2-2, with 9 positions matching TRBD2. CDR1 is SEHNR, CDR2 FQNEAQ, per germline (reference sequence). V was clipped by 5 bases and J by 6 bases; unmatched bases: 13. This CDR3 has 17 residues. The CDR3 protein is CASSLGRAGGRSGELFF. The CDR3 bases are TGTGCCAGCAGCCTGGGGAGAGCGGGAGGAAGGTCCGGGGAGCTGTTTTTT.

The V gene is TRBV7-8, the J gene TRBJ1-1, with D maybe TRBD1 (6 bases). The CDR3 totals 14 residues. Germline-derived CDR1 and CDR2 are SGHVS and FQNEAQ. The V and J ends lost 5 bases and 1 base respectively, with 11 bases between them. The CDR3 spells CASSVTGPNTEAFF. In DNA, the CDR3 is TGTGCCAGCAGCGTGACAGGCCCGAACACTGAAGCTTTCTTT.

V usage is TRBV19 and J usage is TRBJ2-1; the match to TRBD2 covers 9 bases. CDR3 size: 16 residues. The J segment lost 8 bases and the V segment lost 2 bases, leaving 10 bases of the junction unmatched. Germline CDR1 is LNHDA and CDR2 is SQIVND (reference sequence). The chain's CDR3 is CASSINIAGVNDEQFF. CDR3 DNA sequence: TGTGCCAGTAGTATAAACATAGCGGGAGTAAACGATGAGCAGTTCTTC.

This clone was seen only a few times. The chain recombines TRBV5-1 with TRBJ2-2; D possibly corresponds to TRBD2 (5 bases). The CDR3 extends over 15 amino acids. Looked up from germline, CDR1 is SGHRS and CDR2 is YFSETQ. Trimming removed 0 bases at V and 1 base at J, with 7 bases between. Written as DNA, the CDR3 is TGCGCCAGCAGCTTGGGTCGGGGGAACACCGGGGAGCTGTTTTTT. Translation: CASSLGRGNTGELFF.